This T cell receptor (beta chain) emerged from a study of CXCR3-negative and CXCR3-positive naive CD8 T cells. Through 5' RACE with UMI labels, the TRB cDNA libraries were prepared. TCRdb reprocessed the 5' RACE reads; each CDR3 protein has one entry and no DNA is given. This specimen shows about 150,000 distinct CDR3 sequences; the ten leading clones hold 0.45% to 0.55%. This CDR3 has 11 amino acids. Germline CDR1 reads SGDLS; CDR2 reads YYNGEE. Remarks on this clonotype: Its cognate antigen is unknown.

Findings of the study overall: CXCR3-expressing naive cells carried TRB CDR3s more hydrophobic than those of CXCR3-negative naive cells.

The chain uses TRBV9 and TRBJ2-1. The receptor comes from a human donor in good health. Some clones in this sample may be carry-over from other donors' samples. Sequencing used naive CXCR3+ CD8+ T cells from blood. Subset of the sample: CD45RO-CCR7+CD27+CD95- naive CD8+ T cells expressing CXCR3 (TNR3+). CDR3 residues: CASSVTTEQFF. The entire variable domain, with the rest obtained from reference TRBV9 and TRBJ2-1, is as follows: DSGVTQTPKHLITATGQRVTLRCSPRSGDLSVYWYQQSLDQGLQFLIQYYNGEERAKGNILERFSAQQFPDLHSELNLSSLELGDSALYFCASSVTTEQFFGPGTRLTVL.